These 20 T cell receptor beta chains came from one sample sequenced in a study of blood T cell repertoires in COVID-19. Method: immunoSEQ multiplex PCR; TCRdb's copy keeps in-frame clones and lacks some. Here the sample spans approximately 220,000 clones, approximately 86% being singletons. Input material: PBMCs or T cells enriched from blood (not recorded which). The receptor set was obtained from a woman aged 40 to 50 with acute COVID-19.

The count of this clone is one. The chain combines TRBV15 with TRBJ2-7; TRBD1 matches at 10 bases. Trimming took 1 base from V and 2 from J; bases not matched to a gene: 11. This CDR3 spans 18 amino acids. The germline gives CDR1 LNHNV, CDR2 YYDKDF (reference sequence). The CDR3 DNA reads TGTGCCACCAGCAGAGGAGGGGACAGGGGCCCAAACCCCTACGAGCAGTACTTC. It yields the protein CATSRGGDRGPNPYEQYF.

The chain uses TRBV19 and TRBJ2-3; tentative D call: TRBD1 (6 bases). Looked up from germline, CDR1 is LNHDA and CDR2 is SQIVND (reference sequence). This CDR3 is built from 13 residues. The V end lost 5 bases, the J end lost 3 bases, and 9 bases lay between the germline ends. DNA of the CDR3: TGTGCCAGTAGTCGGACAGAAACAGATACGCAGTATTTT. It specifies CASSRTETDTQYF.

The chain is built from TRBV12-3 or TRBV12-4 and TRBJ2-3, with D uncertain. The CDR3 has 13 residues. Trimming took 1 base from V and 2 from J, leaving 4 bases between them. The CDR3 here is CASSLGYTDTQYF. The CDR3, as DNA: TGTGCCAGCAGTTTAGGCTACACAGATACGCAGTATTTT.

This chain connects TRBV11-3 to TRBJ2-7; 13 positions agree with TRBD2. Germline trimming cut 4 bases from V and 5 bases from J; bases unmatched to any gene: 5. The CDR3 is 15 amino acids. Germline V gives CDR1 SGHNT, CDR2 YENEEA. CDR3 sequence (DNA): TGTGCCAGCAGCTCAGGGACTAGCGGGGCCCACGAGCAGTACTTC. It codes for CASSSGTSGAHEQYF.

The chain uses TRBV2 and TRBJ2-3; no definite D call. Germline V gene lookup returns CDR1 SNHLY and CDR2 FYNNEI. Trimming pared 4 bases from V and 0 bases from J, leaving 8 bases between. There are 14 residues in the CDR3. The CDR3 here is CASSVKASTDTQYF. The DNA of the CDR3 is TGTGCCAGCAGTGTGAAAGCTAGCACAGATACGCAGTATTTT.

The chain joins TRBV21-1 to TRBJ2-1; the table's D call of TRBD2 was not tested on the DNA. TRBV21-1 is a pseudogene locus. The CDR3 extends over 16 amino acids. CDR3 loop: CASKGTTHLLYNEQFF. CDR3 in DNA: TGTGCCAGCAAGGGGACTACCCACCTTCTTTACAATGAGCAGTTCTTC.

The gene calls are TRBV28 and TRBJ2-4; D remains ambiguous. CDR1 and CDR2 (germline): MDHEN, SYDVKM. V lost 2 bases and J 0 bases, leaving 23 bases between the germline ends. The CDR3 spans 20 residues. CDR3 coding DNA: TGTGCCAGCAGTTTAGGCCCCTCCTCGGGTGCGGCACTAGCCAAAAACATTCAGTACTTC. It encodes CASSLGPSSGAALAKNIQYF.

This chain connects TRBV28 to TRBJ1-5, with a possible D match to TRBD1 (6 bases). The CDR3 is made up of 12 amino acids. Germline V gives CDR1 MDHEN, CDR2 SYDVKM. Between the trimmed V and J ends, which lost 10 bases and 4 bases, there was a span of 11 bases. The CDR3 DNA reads TGTGCCATCAGGGGAGTGAATCAGCCCCAGCATTTT. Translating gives CAIRGVNQPQHF. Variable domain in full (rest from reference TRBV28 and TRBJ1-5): DVKVTQSSRYLVKRTGEKVFLECVQDMDHENMFWYRQDPGLGLRLIYFSYDVKMKEKGDIPEGYSVSREKKERFSLILESASTNQTSMYLCAIRGVNQPQHFGDGTRLSIL.

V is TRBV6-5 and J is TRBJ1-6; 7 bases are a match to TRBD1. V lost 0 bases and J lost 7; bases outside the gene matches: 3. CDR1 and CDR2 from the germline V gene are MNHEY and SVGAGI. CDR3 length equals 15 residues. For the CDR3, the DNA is TGTGCCAGCAGTTACTCAGAGGGGGCGAATTCACCCCTCCACTTT. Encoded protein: CASSYSEGANSPLHF.

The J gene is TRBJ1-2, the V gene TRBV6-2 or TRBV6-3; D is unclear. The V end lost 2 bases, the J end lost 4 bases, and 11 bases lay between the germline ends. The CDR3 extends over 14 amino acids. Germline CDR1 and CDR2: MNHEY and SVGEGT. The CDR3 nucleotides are TGTGCCAGCAGTTACGAAGGAGAAAGCTATGGCTACACCTTC. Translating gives CASSYEGESYGYTF.

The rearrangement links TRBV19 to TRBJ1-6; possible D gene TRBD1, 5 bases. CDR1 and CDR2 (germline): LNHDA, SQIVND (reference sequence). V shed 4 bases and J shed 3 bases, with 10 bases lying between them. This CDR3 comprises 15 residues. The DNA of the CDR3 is TGTGCCAGTAGTAAACAGGAGATCTATAATTCACCCCTCCACTTT. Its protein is CASSKQEIYNSPLHF.

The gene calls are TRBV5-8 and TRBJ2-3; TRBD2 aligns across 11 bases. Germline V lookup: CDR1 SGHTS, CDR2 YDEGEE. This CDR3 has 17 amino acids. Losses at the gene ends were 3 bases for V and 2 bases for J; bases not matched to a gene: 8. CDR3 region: CASSYPTSGSYTDTQYF. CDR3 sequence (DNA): TGTGCCAGCAGCTACCCAACTAGCGGGAGTTACACAGATACGCAGTATTTT.

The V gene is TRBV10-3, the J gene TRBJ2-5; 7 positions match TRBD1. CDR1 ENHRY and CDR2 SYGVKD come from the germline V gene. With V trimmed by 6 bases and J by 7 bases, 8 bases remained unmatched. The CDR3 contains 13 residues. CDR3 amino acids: CAISRDSEGTQYF. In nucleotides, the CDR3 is TGTGCCATCAGCCGGGACAGTGAGGGGACCCAGTACTTC.

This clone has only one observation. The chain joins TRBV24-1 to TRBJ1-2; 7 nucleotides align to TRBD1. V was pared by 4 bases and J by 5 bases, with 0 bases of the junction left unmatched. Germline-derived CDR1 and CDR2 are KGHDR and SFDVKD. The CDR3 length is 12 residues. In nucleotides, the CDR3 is TGTGCCACCAGTGAGACAGGGTATGGCTACACCTTC. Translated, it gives CATSETGYGYTF.

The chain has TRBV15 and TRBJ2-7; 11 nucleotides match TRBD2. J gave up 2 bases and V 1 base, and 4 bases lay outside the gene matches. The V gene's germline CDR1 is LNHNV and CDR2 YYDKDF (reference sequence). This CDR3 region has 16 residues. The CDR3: CATSRGLTSGTYEQYF. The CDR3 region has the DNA TGTGCCACCAGCAGAGGACTGACTAGCGGGACCTACGAGCAGTACTTC. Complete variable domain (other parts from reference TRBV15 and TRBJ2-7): DAMVIQNPRYQVTQFGKPVTLSCSQTLNHNVMYWYQQKSSQAPKLLFHYYDKDFNNEADTPDNFQSRRPNTSFCFLDIRSPGLGDTAMYLCATSRGLTSGTYEQYFGPGTRLTVT.

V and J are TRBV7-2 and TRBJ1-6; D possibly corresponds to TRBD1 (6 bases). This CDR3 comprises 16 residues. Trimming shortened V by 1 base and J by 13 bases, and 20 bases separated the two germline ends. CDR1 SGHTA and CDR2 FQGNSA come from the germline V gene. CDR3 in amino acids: CASSLDRVGPQSPLHF. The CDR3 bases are TGTGCCAGCAGCTTAGACAGGGTTGGACCCCAGTCGCCCCTCCACTTT. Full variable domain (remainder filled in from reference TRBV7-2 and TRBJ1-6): GAGVSQSPSNKVTEKGKDVELRCDPISGHTALYWYRQSLGQGLEFLIYFQGNSAPDKSGLPSDRFSAERTGGSVSTLTIQRTQQEDSAVYLCASSLDRVGPQSPLHFGNGTRLTVT.

CDR3 bases: TGTGCCAGCAGGGACAGGGGGATAGGGGCTGAAGCTTTCTTT. It specifies CASRDRGIGAEAFF. V is TRBV27 and J is TRBJ1-1; TRBD1 matches at 10 bases. The germline V gene encodes CDR1 MNHEY and CDR2 SMNVEV (reference sequence). V dropped 6 bases and J dropped 6; count of bases not matched to a gene: 7. This CDR3 spans 14 amino acids.

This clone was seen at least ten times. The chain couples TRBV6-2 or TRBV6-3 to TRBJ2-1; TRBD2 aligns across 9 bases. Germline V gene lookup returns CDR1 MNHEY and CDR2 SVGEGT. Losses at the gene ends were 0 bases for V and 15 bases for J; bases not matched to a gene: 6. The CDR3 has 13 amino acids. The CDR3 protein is CASSYSNSGRWFF. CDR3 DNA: TGTGCCAGCAGTTACTCAAATAGCGGGAGATGGTTCTTC.

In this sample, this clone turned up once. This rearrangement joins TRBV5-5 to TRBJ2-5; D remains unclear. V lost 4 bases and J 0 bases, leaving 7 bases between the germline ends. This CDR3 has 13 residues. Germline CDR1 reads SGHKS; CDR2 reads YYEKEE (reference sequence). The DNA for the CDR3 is TGTGCCAGCAGCATCCGGGACCAAGAGACCCAGTACTTC. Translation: CASSIRDQETQYF.

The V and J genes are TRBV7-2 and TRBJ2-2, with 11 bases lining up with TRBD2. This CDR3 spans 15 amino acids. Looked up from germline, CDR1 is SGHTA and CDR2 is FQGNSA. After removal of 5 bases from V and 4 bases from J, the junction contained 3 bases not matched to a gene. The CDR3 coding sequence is TGTGCCAGCAGCCATCTAGCGGGGGGCACCGGGGAGCTGTTTTTT. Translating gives CASSHLAGGTGELFF. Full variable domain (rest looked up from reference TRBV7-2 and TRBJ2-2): GAGVSQSPSNKVTEKGKDVELRCDPISGHTALYWYRQSLGQGLEFLIYFQGNSAPDKSGLPSDRFSAERTGGSVSTLTIQRTQQEDSAVYLCASSHLAGGTGELFFGEGSRLTVL.